This T cell receptor (beta chain) was identified during a study of T cell repertoires in cytomegalovirus infection. The wider study: Signatures in public TCR beta sequences pointed to both CMV infection and matching HLA type. General study points: The ex vivo response was dominated by HLA-C-restricted CMV-specific TCR beta clonotypes. The cumulative frequency of public TCR beta families identified carriers of CMV plus the relevant HLA.

This CDR3 has 17 amino acids. Germline loops: CDR1 MDHEN, CDR2 SYDVKM. The ends were cut back, 4 bases at V and 0 bases at J, with 15 bases in the middle. This clonotype was detected ten times or more. The antigen remains undetermined. MiXCR, run by TCRdb on the reads, gives a single entry per CDR3 protein. The sample records around 6,000 distinct CDR3 sequences, around 59% being singletons. Sequencing was carried out using PBMCs, sequenced either directly or after in vitro stimulation (not recorded which). The J gene is TRBJ1-4, the V gene TRBV28; D call uncertain. This sequence originates from a human donor in good health (CMV status not recorded). Some clones in this sample may be carry-over from other donors' samples. This CDR3 reads CASSSPDGTATNEKLFF. CDR3 DNA sequence: TGTGCCAGCAGTTCTCCAGACGGAACTGCAACTAATGAAAAACTGTTTTTT.